Below are 5 T cell receptor beta chains sequenced from a single sample in a study of patients and donors after allogeneic stem cell transplantation. TCRdb re-called the RT-PCR reads with MiXCR, one entry per CDR3 protein. The sample includes roughly 940,000 distinct CDR3 sequences, around 17% seen only once; the top ten take around 5.5%. Source material: blood, either unsorted or a sorted T cell fraction (not recorded which). Receptors were obtained from a human donor who was either an allogeneic HSCT recipient or a stem cell or donor lymphocyte infusion donor (not recorded which). It is not recorded whose cells these are; they may come from a transplant donor.

The chain couples TRBV12-3 or TRBV12-4 to TRBJ1-1; D is ambiguous. This CDR3 is 12 amino acids long. V lost 4 bases to trimming and J lost 9 bases, with 12 bases between them. DNA of the CDR3: TGTGCCAGCAGTTCAGTTGGGGAACAAGCTTTCTTT. Translation: CASSSVGEQAFF.

The gene calls are TRBV5-1 and TRBJ1-1; D gene ambiguous. V was cut by 4 bases and J by 5 bases, with 18 bases left in between. The germline CDR1 and CDR2 sequences are SGHRS and YFSETQ. The CDR3 length is 15 residues. The CDR3 sequence: CASSGGGLIRTEAFF. As DNA, the CDR3 is TGCGCCAGCAGCGGCGGAGGACTGATCAGAACTGAAGCTTTCTTT.

A few counts support this clonotype. This chain connects TRBV29-1 to TRBJ2-1; 7 bases align to TRBD1. The germline V gene encodes CDR1 SQVTM and CDR2 ANQGSEA. V was pared by 3 bases and J by 8 bases, with 16 bases of the junction left unmatched. The CDR3 has 16 amino acids. The CDR3 region is CSVEPGTVVLGDEQFF. CDR3 DNA sequence: TGCAGCGTTGAGCCTGGGACAGTTGTTTTAGGCGATGAGCAGTTCTTC.

This chain joins TRBV7-3 and TRBJ2-5; TRBD1 matches at 8 bases. The CDR3 spans 18 residues. CDR1 and CDR2 from the germline V gene are SGHTA and FQGTGA. The J segment lost 2 bases and the V segment lost 1 base, leaving 12 bases of the junction unmatched. In DNA form, the CDR3 reads TGTGCCAGCAGCTTAAGATCGCTGGGTACAGGGGGTCAAGAGACCCAGTACTTC. It yields the protein CASSLRSLGTGGQETQYF. Filled out from reference TRBV7-3 and TRBJ2-5, the complete variable domain reads GAGVSQTPSNKVTEKGKYVELRCDPISGHTALYWYRQSLGQGPEFLIYFQGTGAADDSGLPNDRFFAVRPEGSVSTLKIQRTERGDSAVYLCASSLRSLGTGGQETQYFGPGTRLLVL.

This clonotype has more than one count but fewer than ten. This chain connects TRBV29-1 to TRBJ1-5, with TRBD1 as a possible D gene (6 bases). Germline CDR1 is SQVTM and CDR2 is ANQGSEA. The CDR3 is 15 residues long. V was cut by 4 bases and J by 0 bases, with 13 bases left in between. In DNA form, the CDR3 reads TGCAGCGTTGCCGACAGGCCCTATAGCAATCAGCCCCAGCATTTT. Translating it yields CSVADRPYSNQPQHF.